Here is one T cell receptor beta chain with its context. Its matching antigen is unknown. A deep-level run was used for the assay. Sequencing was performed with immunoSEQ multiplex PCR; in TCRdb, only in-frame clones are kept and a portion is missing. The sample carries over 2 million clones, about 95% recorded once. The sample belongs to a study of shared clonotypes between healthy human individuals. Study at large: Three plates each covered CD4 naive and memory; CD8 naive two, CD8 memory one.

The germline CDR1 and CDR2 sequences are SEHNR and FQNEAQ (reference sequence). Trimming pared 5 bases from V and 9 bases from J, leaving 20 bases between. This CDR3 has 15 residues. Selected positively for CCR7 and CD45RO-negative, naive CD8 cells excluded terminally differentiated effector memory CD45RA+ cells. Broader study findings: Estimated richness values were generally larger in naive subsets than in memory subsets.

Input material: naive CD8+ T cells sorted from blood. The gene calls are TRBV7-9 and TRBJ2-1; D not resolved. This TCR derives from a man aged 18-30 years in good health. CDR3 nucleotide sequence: TGTGCCAGCAGCCTATCTCGGCCAGGTATGGGTGAGCAGTTCTTC. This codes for CASSLSRPGMGEQFF.